The rows below give T cell receptor beta chains drawn from one sample of a study of blood T cell repertoires in COVID-19. Sequenced by immunoSEQ multiplex PCR; TCRdb stores in-frame clones only, minus some. The top ten clones hold 9.5% to 11% of a sample with over 250,000 clones, 70% to 90% of them seen once. Sequences were obtained from peripheral blood. Receptors were obtained from a woman aged 70-85 years with acute or convalescent COVID-19. Each CDR3 is given with its conserved first and last residue. The order of the fields is D gene, J gene, V gene, CDR3 length, clone size, CDR3 DNA, CDR3 protein. The D gene is left open where the match is weak. Rows give clone size only sometimes, using once, few, many, or a class for an expanded clone.

. | TRBJ1-1 | TRBV14 | 11 | few | TGTGCCAGCAGCCTCGGGACAACGGCTTTCTTT | CASSLGTTAFF
. | TRBJ1-5 | TRBV4-1 | 12 | . | TGCGCCAGCAGCCGCCCCGGGCAGCCCCAGCATTTT | CASSRPGQPQHF
TRBD1 | TRBJ2-2 | TRBV19 | 15 | . | TGTGCCAGTAGTGTTGACAGGGAAAGGGGCGGGGAGCTGTTTTTT | CASSVDRERGGELFF
. | TRBJ2-7 | TRBV30 | 12 | . | TGTGCCTACACAGCCCTAAACTACGAGCAGTACTTC | CAYTALNYEQYF
. | TRBJ2-5 | TRBV5-6 | 13 | . | TGTGCCAGCAGCTTGCAGGGAGGAGAGACCCAGTACTTC | CASSLQGGETQYF
TRBD2 | TRBJ2-5 | TRBV5-1 | 14 | . | TGCGCCAGCAAAATAGCGGGGGAAGGGGAGACCCAGTACTTC | CASKIAGEGETQYF
. | TRBJ1-3 | TRBV5-1 | 15 | . | TGCGCCAGCAGCTTGGAAGCCCGCTCTGGAAACACCATATATTTT | CASSLEARSGNTIYF
. | TRBJ1-5 | TRBV19 | 15 | . | TGTGCCAGTAGTACAACAGGGATACGCAATCAGCCCCAGCATTTT | CASSTTGIRNQPQHF
TRBD1 | TRBJ1-1 | TRBV29-1 | 13 | . | TGCAGCGTTGGACAGGGATTGAACACTGAAGCTTTCTTT | CSVGQGLNTEAFF
TRBD2 | TRBJ2-7 | TRBV10-3 | 15 | . | TGTGCCATCAGCCAAACTAGCGGGGGCTCCTACGAGCAGTACTTC | CAISQTSGGSYEQYF
TRBD1 | TRBJ1-1 | TRBV10-1 | 15 | . | TGCGCCAGCAGTGAGCTTCGGACAGGCGGGGCTGAAGCTTTCTTT | CASSELRTGGAEAFF
. | TRBJ1-4 | TRBV5-1 | 15 | . | TGCGCCAGCAGCCCCTCCGCAGGGGCAAATGAAAAACTGTTTTTT | CASSPSAGANEKLFF
. | TRBJ2-7 | TRBV4-2 | 14 | . | TGTGCCAGCAGCCCCCGGACTAACGCCTACGAGCAGTACTTC | CASSPRTNAYEQYF
TRBD1 | TRBJ2-1 | TRBV11-2 | 15 | once | TGTGCCAGCAGGCTGCCGGGACAGGGAAAGGGTGAGCAGTTCTTC | CASRLPGQGKGEQFF
TRBD1 | TRBJ1-1 | TRBV10-3 | 13 | . | TGTGCCATTTCAGGGGGCTATAGCACTGAAGCTTTCTTT | CAISGGYSTEAFF
. | TRBJ1-1 | TRBV5-6 | 13 | . | TGTGCCAGCAGCTTCCAGGGGTTCACTGAAGCTTTCTTT | CASSFQGFTEAFF
TRBD1 | TRBJ1-2 | TRBV9 | 15 | . | TGTGCCAGCAGCCTAGGGACAGGGTCGGACTATGGCTACACCTTC | CASSLGTGSDYGYTF
TRBD2 | TRBJ2-5 | TRBV6-2/TRBV6-3 | 16 | few | TGTGCCAGCAGTTACTCTGCGGGGGGCAGCCAAGAGACCCAGTACTTC | CASSYSAGGSQETQYF
TRBD1 | TRBJ1-1 | TRBV5-1 | 13 | few | TGCGCCAGCAGCATCAGGGGGATCACTGAAGCTTTCTTT | CASSIRGITEAFF
TRBD1 | TRBJ2-2 | TRBV7-9 | 16 | . | TGTGCCACGCTCCCCAGGGTGGGACAGCCTGCCGGGGAGCTGTTTTTT | CATLPRVGQPAGELFF
TRBD2 | TRBJ2-1 | TRBV7-9 | 16 | . | TGTGCCAGCAGCCCCTGGCGGACTAGCGGTAACAATGAGCAGTTCTTC | CASSPWRTSGNNEQFF
TRBD2 | TRBJ2-2 | TRBV11-2 | 16 | . | TGTGCCAGCAGCTATTCAAGCGGGGGGGTTACCGGGGAGCTGTTTTTT | CASSYSSGGVTGELFF
. | TRBJ2-2 | TRBV12-3/TRBV12-4 | 11 | few | TGTGCCAGCAGTTCCTCCGGGGAGCTGTTTTTT | CASSSSGELFF
TRBD2 | TRBJ2-5 | TRBV5-8 | 18 | . | TGTGCCAGCAGCTTTGGACTAGCGGGGGTCTCGTACCAAGAGACCCAGTACTTC | CASSFGLAGVSYQETQYF
TRBD2 | TRBJ2-1 | TRBV28 | 15 | . | TGTGCCAGCAGTTTACCGGGACTAGCGACGGATGAGCAGTTCTTC | CASSLPGLATDEQFF
. | TRBJ1-2 | TRBV23-1 | 15 | . | TGCGCCAGCAGTCTACGGATGCAGGGGACAAGGGGCTACACCTTC | CASSLRMQGTRGYTF
TRBD1 | TRBJ2-7 | TRBV9 | 16 | . | TGTGCCAGCAGCGTAGGGCCCTGGACAGGGCCCTACGAGCAGTACTTC | CASSVGPWTGPYEQYF
. | TRBJ2-2 | TRBV5-1 | 14 | few | TGCGCCAGCAGCTCGACTCCCCCGGCCGGGGAGCTGTTTTTT | CASSSTPPAGELFF
TRBD1 | TRBJ1-2 | TRBV12-3/TRBV12-4 | 13 | . | TGTGCCAGCAGTCCCAGCCGGGACAGGGGGCGGACCTTC | CASSPSRDRGRTF
TRBD1 | TRBJ1-2 | TRBV3-1/TRBV3-2 | 13 | . | TGTGCCAGCAGCCCCCGGACAGGGGATGGCTACACCTTC | CASSPRTGDGYTF
. | TRBJ2-1 | TRBV10-3 | 16 | . | TGTGCCATCAGTGAGTCAGGGGCACTTTCCCTAAATGAGCAGTTCTTC | CAISESGALSLNEQFF
. | TRBJ2-5 | TRBV9 | 13 | once | TGTGCCAGCAGCGCGGCGGGCCAAGAGACCCAGTACTTC | CASSAAGQETQYF
. | TRBJ2-5 | TRBV25-1 | 15 | . | TGTGCCAGCACGTCCAAGACTCGGTGGCAAGAGACCCAGTACTTC | CASTSKTRWQETQYF
TRBD2 | TRBJ2-1 | TRBV2 | 15 | . | TGTGCCAGCACCTTGGGACTAGCGGGGATCAATGAGCAGTTCTTC | CASTLGLAGINEQFF
. | TRBJ1-1 | TRBV7-9 | 16 | . | TGTGCCAGCAGCTTGACATACAGTCAGATGAACACTGAAGCTTTCTTT | CASSLTYSQMNTEAFF
. | TRBJ1-3 | TRBV5-6 | 13 | once | TGTGCCAGCAGCCGGAGCTCTGGAAACACCATATATTTT | CASSRSSGNTIYF
TRBD1 | TRBJ1-2 | TRBV6-5 | 15 | . | TGTGCCAGCAGTTACTCGACGGGGCAGGGGGACTTTATTTGCTTC | CASSYSTGQGDFICF
. | TRBJ1-2 | TRBV2 | 13 | . | TGTGCCAGCAGCCCCGAGGCCCTCTATGGCTACACCTTC | CASSPEALYGYTF
. | TRBJ1-1 | TRBV27 | 14 | few | TGTGCCAGCAGGGCTCAGGGGATGAACACTGAAGCTTTCTTT | CASRAQGMNTEAFF
TRBD1 | TRBJ2-3 | TRBV5-6 | 16 | . | TGTGCCAGCAGCATACTAGGAGACAGGGACACAGATACGCAGTATTTT | CASSILGDRDTDTQYF